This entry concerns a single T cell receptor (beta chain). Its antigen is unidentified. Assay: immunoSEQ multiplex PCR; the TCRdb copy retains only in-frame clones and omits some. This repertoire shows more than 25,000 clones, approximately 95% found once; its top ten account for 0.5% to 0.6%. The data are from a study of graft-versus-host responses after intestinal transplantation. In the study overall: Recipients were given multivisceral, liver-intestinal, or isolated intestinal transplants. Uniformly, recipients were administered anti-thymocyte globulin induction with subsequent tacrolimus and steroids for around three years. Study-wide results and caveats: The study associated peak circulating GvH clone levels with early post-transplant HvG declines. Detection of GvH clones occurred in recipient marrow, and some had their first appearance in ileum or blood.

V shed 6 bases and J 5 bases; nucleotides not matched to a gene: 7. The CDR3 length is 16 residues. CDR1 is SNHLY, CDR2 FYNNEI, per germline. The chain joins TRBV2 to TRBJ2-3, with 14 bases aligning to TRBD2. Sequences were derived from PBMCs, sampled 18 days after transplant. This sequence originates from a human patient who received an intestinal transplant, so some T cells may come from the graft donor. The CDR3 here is CASSPPGTSGGDTQYF. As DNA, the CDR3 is TGTGCCAGCAGCCCTCCCGGGACTAGCGGGGGAGATACGCAGTATTTT.